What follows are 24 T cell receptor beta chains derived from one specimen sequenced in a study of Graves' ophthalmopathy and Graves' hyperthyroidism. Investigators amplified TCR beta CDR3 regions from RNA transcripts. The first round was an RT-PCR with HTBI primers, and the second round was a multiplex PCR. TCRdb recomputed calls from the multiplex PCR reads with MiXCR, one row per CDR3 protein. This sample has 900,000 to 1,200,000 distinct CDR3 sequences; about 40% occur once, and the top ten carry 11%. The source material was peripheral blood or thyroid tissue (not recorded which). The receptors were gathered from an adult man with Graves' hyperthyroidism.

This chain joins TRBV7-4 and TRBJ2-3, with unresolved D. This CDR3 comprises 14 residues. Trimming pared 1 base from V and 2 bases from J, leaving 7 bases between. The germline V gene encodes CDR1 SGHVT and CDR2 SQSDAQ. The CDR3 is CASSLDRYTDTQYF. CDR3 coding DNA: TGTGCCAGCAGCTTAGATCGGTACACAGATACGCAGTATTTT.

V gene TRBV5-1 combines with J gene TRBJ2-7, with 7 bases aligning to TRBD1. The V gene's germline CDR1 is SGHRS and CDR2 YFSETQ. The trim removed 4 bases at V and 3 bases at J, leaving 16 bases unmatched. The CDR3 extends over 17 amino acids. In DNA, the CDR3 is TGCGCCAGCAGCCGACATATTACCGACAGGGATCTCTACGAGCAGTACTTC. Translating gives CASSRHITDRDLYEQYF.

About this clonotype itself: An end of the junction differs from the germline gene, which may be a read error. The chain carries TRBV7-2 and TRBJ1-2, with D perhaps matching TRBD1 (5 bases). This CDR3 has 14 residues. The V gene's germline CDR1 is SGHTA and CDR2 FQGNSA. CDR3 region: CAGSLGGRNYGYTF. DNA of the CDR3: TGTGCCGGCAGCTTGGGGGGTCGTAACTATGGCTACACCTTC. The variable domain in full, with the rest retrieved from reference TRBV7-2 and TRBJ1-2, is GAGVSQSPSNKVTEKGKDVELRCDPISGHTALYWYRQSLGQGLEFLIYFQGNSAPDKSGLPSDRFSAERTGGSVSTLTIQRTQQEDSAVYLCAGSLGGRNYGYTFGSGTRLTVV.

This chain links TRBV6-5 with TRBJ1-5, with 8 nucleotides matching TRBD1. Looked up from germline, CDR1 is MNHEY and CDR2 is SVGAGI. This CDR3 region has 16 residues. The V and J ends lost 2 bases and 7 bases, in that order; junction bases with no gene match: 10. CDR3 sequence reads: CASSYVGQGLRQPQHF. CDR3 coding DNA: TGTGCCAGCAGTTACGTCGGACAGGGATTGAGGCAGCCCCAGCATTTT.

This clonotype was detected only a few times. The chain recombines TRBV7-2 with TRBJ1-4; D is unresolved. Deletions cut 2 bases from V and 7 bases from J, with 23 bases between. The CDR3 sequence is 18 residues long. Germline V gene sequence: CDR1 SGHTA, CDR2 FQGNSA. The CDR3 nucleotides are TGTGCCAGCAGCTTAAATAGTTTCGGGCCGCTATGGGGTGAAAAACTGTTTTTT. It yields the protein CASSLNSFGPLWGEKLFF.

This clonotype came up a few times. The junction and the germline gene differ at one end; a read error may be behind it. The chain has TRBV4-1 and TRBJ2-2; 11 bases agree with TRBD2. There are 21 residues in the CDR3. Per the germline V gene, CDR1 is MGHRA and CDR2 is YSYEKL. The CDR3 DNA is TGTGCCAGCACCCCAGAGTCCCTAGCGGGAGGACTTTGGGGTAGTACCGGGGAGCTGTTTTTT. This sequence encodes CASTPESLAGGLWGSTGELFF.

This CDR3 is CASSPGHLYQETQYF. CDR3 coding DNA: TGTGCCAGCAGCCCGGGACACCTATACCAAGAGACCCAGTACTTC. This sequence joins TRBV7-9 and TRBJ2-5, with D tentatively TRBD1 (6 bases). CDR1 and CDR2 (germline): SEHNR, FQNEAQ (reference sequence). V was pared by 5 bases and J by 0 bases, with 13 bases between. The CDR3 totals 15 residues.

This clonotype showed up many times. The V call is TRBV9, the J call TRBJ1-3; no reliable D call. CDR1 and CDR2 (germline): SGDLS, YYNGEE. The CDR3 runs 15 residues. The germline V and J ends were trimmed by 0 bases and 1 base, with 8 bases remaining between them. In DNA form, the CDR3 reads TGTGCCAGCAGCGTAGATCGGAAATCTGGAAACACCATATATTTT. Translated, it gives CASSVDRKSGNTIYF.

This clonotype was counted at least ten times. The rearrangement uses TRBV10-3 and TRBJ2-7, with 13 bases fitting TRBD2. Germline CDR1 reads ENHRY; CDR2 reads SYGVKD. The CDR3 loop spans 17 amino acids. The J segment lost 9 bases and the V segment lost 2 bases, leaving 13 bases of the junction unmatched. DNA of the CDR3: TGTGCCATCAGTGAGCCGAGACCGGGACTAGCGGGATGGGCGCAGTACTTC. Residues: CAISEPRPGLAGWAQYF.

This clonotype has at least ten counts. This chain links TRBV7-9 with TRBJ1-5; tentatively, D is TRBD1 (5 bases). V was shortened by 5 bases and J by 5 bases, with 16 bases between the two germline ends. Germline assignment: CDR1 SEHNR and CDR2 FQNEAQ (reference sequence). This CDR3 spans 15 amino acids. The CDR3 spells CASSKGRAGDQPQHF. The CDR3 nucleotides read TGTGCCAGCAGCAAGGGACGGGCAGGCGATCAGCCCCAGCATTTT.

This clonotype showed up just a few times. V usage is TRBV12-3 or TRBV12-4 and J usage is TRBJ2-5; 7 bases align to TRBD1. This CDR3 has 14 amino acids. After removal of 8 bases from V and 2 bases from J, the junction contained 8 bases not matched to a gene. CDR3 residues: CASVKRDSQETQYF. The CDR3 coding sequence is TGTGCCAGCGTAAAAAGGGACAGTCAAGAGACCCAGTACTTC.

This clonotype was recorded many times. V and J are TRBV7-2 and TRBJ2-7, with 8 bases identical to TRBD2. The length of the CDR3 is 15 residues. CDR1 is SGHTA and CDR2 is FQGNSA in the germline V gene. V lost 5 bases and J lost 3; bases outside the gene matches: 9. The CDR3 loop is CASSIERGFVYEQYF. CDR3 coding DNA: TGTGCCAGCAGCATAGAGCGGGGGTTTGTCTACGAGCAGTACTTC.

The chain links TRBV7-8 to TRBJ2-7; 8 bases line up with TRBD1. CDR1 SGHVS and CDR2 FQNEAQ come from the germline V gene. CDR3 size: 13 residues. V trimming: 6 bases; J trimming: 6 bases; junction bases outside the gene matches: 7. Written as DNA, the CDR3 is TGTGCCAGCAGGCTCGGGCAGGGGGCCGAGCAGTACTTC. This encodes CASRLGQGAEQYF.

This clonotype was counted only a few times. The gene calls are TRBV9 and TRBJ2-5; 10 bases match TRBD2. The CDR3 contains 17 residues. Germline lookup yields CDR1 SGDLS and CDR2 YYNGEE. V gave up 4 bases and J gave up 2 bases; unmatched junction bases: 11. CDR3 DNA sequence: TGTGCCAGCAGCCAAGATTGGCTAGCGGGGGAGCAAGAGACCCAGTACTTC. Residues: CASSQDWLAGEQETQYF.

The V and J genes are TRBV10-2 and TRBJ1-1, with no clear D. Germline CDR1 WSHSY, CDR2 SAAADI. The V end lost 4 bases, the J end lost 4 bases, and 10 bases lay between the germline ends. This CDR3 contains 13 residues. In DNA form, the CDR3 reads TGCGCCAGCAGTGGATCGATTGGCACTGAAGCTTTCTTT. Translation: CASSGSIGTEAFF.

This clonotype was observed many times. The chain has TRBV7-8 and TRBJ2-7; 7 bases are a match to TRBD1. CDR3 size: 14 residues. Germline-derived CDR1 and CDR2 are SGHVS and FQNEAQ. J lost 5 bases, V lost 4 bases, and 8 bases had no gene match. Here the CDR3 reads CASSSARDSNEQYF. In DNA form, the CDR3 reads TGTGCCAGCAGCTCGGCCCGGGACAGTAACGAGCAGTACTTC.

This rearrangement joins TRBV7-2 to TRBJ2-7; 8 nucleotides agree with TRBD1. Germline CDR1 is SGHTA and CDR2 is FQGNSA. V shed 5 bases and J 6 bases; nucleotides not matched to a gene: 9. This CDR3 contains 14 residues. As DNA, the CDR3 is TGTGCCAGCAGCACGCCGGGACAGGCAAGCGAGCAGTACTTC. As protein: CASSTPGQASEQYF.

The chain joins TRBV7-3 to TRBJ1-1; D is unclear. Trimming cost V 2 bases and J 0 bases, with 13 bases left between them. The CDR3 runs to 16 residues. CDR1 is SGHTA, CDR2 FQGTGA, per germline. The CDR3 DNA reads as TGTGCCAGCAGCTTAGAGCGGGCAATCATGAACACTGAAGCTTTCTTT. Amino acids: CASSLERAIMNTEAFF. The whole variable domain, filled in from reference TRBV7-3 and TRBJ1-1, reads GAGVSQTPSNKVTEKGKYVELRCDPISGHTALYWYRQSLGQGPEFLIYFQGTGAADDSGLPNDRFFAVRPEGSVSTLKIQRTERGDSAVYLCASSLERAIMNTEAFFGQGTRLTVV.

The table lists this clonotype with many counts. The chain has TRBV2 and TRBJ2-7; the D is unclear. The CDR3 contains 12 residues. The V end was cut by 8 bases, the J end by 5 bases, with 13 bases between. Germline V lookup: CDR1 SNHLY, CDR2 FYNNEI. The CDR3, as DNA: TGTGCCAGCCTTGACCTAACCCACGAGCAGTACTTC. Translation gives CASLDLTHEQYF.

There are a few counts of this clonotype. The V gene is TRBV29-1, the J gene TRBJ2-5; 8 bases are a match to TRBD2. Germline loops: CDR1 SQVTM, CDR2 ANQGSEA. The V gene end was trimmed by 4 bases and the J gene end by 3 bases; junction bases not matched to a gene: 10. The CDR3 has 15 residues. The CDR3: CSVGGTSGEKETQYF. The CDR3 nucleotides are TGCAGCGTTGGGGGAACTAGCGGCGAGAAAGAGACCCAGTACTTC.

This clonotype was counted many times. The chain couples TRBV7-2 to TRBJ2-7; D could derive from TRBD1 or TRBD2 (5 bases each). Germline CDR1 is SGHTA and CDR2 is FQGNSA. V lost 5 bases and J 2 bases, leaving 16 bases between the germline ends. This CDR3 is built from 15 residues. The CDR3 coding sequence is TGTGCCAGCAGCCAAGGTGGGGGTCACACCTACGAGCAGTACTTC. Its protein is CASSQGGGHTYEQYF.

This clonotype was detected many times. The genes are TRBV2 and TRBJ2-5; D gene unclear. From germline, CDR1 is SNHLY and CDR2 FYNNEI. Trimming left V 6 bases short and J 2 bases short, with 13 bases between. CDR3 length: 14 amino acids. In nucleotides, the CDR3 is TGTGCCAGCAGACTCGGCGTTCAGCAAGAGACCCAGTACTTC. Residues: CASRLGVQQETQYF.

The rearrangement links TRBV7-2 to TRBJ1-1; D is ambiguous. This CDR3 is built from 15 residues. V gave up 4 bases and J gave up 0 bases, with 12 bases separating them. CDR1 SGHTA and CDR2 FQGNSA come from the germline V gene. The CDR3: CASSSLMKMNTEAFF. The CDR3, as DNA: TGTGCCAGCAGCTCCCTCATGAAAATGAACACTGAAGCTTTCTTT.

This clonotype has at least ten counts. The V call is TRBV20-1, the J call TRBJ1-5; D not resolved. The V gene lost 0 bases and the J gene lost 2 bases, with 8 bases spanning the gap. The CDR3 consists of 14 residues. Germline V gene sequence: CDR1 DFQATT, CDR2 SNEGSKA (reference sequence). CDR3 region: CSARDRLGNQPQHF. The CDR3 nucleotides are TGCAGTGCTAGAGATAGGTTGGGCAATCAGCCCCAGCATTTT.